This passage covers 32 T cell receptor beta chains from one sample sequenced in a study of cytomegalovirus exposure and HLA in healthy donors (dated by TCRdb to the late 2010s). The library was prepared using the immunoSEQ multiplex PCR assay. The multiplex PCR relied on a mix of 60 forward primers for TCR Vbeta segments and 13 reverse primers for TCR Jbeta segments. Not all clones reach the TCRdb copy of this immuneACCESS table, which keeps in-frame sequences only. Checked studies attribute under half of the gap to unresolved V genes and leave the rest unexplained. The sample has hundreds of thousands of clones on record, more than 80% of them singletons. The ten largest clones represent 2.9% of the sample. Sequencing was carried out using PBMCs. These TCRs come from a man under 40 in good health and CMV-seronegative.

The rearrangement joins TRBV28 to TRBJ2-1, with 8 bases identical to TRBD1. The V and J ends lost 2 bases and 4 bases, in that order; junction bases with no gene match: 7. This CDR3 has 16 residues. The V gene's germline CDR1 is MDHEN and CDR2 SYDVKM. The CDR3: CASSLEQGAVYNEQFF. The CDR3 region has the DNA TGTGCCAGCAGTTTAGAGCAGGGGGCAGTGTACAATGAGCAGTTCTTC. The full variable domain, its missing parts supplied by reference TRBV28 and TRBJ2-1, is DVKVTQSSRYLVKRTGEKVFLECVQDMDHENMFWYRQDPGLGLRLIYFSYDVKMKEKGDIPEGYSVSREKKERFSLILESASTNQTSMYLCASSLEQGAVYNEQFFGPGTRLTVL.

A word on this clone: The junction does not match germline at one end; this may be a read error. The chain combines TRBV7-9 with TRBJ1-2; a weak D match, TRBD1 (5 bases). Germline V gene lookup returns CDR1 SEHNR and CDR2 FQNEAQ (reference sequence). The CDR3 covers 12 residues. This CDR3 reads CSSSLPGLGYTF. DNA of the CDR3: TGTTCCAGCAGTTTACCAGGGCTTGGCTACACCTTC.

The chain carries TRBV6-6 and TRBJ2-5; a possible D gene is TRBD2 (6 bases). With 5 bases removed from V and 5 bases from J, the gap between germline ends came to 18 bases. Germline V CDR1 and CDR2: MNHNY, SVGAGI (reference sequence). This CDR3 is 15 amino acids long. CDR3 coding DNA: TGTGCCAGCAGTCCCTTGGAACTAGCAGATGAGACCCAGTACTTC. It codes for CASSPLELADETQYF.

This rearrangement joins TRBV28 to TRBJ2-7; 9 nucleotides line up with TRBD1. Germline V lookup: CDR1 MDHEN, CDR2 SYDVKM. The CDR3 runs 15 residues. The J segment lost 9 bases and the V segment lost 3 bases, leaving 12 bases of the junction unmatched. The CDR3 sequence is CASSFVQDRGTWQYF. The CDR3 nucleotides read TGTGCCAGCAGTTTCGTCCAGGACAGGGGAACTTGGCAGTACTTC.

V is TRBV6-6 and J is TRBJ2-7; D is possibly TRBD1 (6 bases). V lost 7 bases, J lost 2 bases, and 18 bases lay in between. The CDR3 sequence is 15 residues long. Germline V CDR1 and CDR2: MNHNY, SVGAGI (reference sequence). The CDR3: CASKSRAGAPYEQYF. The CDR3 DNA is TGTGCCAGCAAAAGTCGGGCAGGGGCCCCCTACGAGCAGTACTTC.

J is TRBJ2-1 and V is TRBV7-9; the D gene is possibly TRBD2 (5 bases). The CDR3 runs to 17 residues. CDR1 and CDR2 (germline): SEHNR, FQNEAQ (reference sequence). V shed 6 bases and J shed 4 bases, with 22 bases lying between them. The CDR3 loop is CASRQPMRAGLYNEQFF. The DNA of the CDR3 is TGTGCCAGCAGACAACCTATGAGGGCCGGGCTATACAATGAGCAGTTCTTC.

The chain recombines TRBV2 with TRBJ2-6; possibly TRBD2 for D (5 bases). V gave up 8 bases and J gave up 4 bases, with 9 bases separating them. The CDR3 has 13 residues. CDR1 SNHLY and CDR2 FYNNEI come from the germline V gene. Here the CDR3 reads CASSGYGANVLTF. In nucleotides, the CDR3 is TGTGCCAGCTCGGGATACGGGGCCAACGTCCTGACTTTC. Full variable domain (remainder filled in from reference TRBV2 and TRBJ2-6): EPEVTQTPSHQVTQMGQEVILRCVPISNHLYFYWYRQILGQKVEFLVSFYNNEISEKSEIFDDQFSVERPDGSNFTLKIRSTKLEDSAMYFCASSGYGANVLTFGAGSRLTVL.

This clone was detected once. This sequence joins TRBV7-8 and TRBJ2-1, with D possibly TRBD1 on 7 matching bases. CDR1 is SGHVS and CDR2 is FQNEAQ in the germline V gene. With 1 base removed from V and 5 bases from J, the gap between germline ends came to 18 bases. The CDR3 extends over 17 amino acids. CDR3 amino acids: CASSLVGGTVRDNEQFF. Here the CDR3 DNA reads TGTGCCAGCAGCTTAGTAGGGGGGACAGTTCGGGACAATGAGCAGTTCTTC.

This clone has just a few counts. The CDR3, as DNA: TGTGCCAGCAGCTTGGCAGGACAGGGGAAAGAGACCCAGTACTTC. This encodes CASSLAGQGKETQYF. V is TRBV5-4 and J is TRBJ2-5, with 9 bases aligning to TRBD1. CDR3 length equals 15 residues. CDR1 SGHNT and CDR2 YYREEE come from the germline V gene (reference sequence). V dropped 0 bases and J dropped 3; count of bases not matched to a gene: 3.

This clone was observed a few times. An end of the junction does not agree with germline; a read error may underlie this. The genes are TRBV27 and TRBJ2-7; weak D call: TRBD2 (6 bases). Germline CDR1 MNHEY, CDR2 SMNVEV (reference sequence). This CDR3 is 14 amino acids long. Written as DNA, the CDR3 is TGTGCCAGCAGGGGGGGAACGGGCTCCTACGAGCAGCACTTC. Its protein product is CASRGGTGSYEQHF.

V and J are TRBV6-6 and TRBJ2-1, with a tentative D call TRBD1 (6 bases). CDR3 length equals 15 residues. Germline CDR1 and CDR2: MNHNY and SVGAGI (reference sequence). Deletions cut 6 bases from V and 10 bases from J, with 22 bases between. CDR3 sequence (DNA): TGTGCCAGCAGCCCCCCCGACAGGTTATCGGCAGAGCAGTTCTTC. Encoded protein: CASSPPDRLSAEQFF.

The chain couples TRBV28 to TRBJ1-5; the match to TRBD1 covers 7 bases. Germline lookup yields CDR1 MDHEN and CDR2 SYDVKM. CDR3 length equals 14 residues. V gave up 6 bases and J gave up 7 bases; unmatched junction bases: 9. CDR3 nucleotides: TGTGCCAGCAGGGCCCCAGGGGGTGTCCAGCCCCAGCATTTT. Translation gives CASRAPGGVQPQHF.

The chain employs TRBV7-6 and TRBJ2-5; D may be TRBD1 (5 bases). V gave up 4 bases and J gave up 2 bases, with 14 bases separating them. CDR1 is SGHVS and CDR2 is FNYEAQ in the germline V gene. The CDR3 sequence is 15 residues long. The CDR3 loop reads CASSSTGRAQETQYF. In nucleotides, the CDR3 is TGTGCCAGCAGCTCCACAGGACGGGCACAAGAGACCCAGTACTTC.

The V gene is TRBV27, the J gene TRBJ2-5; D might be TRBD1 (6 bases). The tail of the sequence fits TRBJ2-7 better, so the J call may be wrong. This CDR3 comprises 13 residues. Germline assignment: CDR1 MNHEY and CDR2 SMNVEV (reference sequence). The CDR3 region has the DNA TGTGCCAGCAGTTTAAGTGGGGGCGGCGAGCAGTACTTC. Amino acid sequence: CASSLSGGGEQYF.

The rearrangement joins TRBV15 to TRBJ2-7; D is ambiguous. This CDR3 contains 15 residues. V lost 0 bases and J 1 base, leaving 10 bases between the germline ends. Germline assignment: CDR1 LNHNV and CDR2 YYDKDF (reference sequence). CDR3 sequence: CATSRDRSMSYEQYF. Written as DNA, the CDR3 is TGTGCCACCAGCAGAGATCGTAGCATGTCCTACGAGCAGTACTTC. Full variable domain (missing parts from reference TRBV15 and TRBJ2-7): DAMVIQNPRYQVTQFGKPVTLSCSQTLNHNVMYWYQQKSSQAPKLLFHYYDKDFNNEADTPDNFQSRRPNTSFCFLDIRSPGLGDTAMYLCATSRDRSMSYEQYFGPGTRLTVT.

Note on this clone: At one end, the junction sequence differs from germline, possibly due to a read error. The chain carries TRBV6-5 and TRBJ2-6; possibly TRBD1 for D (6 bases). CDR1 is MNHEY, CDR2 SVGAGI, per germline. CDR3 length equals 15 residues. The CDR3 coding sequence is TGTGCCAGCAGCTTTGGGGGCACTGGGGCCAGCGTCCTGACTTTC. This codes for CASSFGGTGASVLTF.

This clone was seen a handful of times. Written as DNA, the CDR3 is TGTGCCAGCAGTACCGGGACAGGGAGCACCTTC. Translating gives CASSTGTGSTF. The chain has TRBV5-8 and TRBJ1-2, with 9 bases matching TRBD1. V shed 5 bases, J shed 13 bases, and the junction held 6 bases outside the gene matches. CDR1 and CDR2 (germline): SGHTS, YDEGEE. This CDR3 is 11 amino acids long.

CDR3 protein: CASTTSQALAKNIQYF. The CDR3 DNA reads as TGTGCCAGCACCACCTCCCAGGCACTAGCCAAAAACATTCAGTACTTC. The V and J genes are TRBV28 and TRBJ2-4; D call uncertain. CDR1 is MDHEN, CDR2 SYDVKM, per germline. Trimming removed 7 bases from V and 0 bases from J, with 16 bases in between. This CDR3 is 16 amino acids long.

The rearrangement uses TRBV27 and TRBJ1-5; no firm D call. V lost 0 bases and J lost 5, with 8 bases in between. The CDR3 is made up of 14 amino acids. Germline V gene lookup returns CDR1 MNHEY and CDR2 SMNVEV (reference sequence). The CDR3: CASSLSTTYQPQHF. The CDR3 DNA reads TGTGCCAGCAGTTTATCCACTACTTATCAGCCCCAGCATTTT.

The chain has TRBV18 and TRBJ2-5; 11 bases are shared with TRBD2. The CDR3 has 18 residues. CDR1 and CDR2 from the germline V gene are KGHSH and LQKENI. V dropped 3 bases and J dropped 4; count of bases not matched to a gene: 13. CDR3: CASSPGMNPGLAAETQYF. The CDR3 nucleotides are TGTGCCAGCTCACCCGGGATGAATCCGGGACTAGCGGCAGAGACCCAGTACTTC.

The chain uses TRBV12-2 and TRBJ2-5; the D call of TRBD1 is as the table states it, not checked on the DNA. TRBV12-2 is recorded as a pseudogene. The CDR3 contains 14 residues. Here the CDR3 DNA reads TGTGCAAGTCGCTTCGCTGAAGGGGAAGAGACCCAGTACTTC. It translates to CASRFAEGEETQYF.

Here the CDR3 reads CATPGGIYGYTF. CDR3 nucleotide sequence: TGTGCCACCCCAGGGGGTATCTATGGCTACACCTTC. This chain connects TRBV28 to TRBJ1-2; TRBD1 aligns across 7 bases. V lost 10 bases and J lost 4; bases outside the gene matches: 6. CDR3 length: 12 amino acids. CDR1 is MDHEN and CDR2 is SYDVKM in the germline V gene.

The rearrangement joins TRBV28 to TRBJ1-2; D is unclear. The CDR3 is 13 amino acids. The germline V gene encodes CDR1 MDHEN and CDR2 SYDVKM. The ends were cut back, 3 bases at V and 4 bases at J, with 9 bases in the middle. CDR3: CASSLSGFYGYTF. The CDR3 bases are TGTGCCAGCAGTTTGTCGGGTTTCTATGGCTACACCTTC.

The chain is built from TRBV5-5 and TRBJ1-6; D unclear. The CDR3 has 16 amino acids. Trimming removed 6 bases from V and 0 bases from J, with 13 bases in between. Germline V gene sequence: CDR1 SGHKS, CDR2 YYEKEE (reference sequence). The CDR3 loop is CASTSNRGSYNSPLHF. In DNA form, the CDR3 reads TGTGCCAGCACCTCTAATCGGGGCTCCTATAATTCACCCCTCCACTTT.

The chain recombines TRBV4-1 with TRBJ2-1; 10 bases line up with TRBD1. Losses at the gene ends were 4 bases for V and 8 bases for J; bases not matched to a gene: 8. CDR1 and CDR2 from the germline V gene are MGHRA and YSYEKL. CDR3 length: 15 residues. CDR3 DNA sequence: TGCGCCAGCAGCCGCGATCGGGGGACAGGGGATGAGCAGTTCTTC. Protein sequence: CASSRDRGTGDEQFF.

CDR3 sequence: CASSLGRTDTQYF. The DNA for the CDR3 is TGTGCCAGCAGCTTGGGCCGCACAGATACGCAGTATTTT. The V call is TRBV11-2, the J call TRBJ2-3; D is ambiguous. In germline, CDR1 is SGHAT, CDR2 FQNNGV. Trimming shortened V by 3 bases and J by 1 base, and 5 bases separated the two germline ends. This CDR3 is 13 amino acids long.

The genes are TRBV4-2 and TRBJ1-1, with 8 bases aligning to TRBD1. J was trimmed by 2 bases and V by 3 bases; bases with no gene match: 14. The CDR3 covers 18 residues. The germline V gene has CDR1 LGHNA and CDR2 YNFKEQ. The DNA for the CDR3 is TGTGCCAGCAGCCATGATACAGGACAGGGCATACCAAACACTGAAGCTTTCTTT. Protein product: CASSHDTGQGIPNTEAFF.

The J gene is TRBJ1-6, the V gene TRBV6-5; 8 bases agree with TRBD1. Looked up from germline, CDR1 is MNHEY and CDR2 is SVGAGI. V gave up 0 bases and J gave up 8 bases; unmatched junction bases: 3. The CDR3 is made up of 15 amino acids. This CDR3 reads CASSYSLTGDSPLHF. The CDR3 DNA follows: TGTGCCAGCAGTTACTCGCTGACAGGGGATTCACCCCTCCACTTT.

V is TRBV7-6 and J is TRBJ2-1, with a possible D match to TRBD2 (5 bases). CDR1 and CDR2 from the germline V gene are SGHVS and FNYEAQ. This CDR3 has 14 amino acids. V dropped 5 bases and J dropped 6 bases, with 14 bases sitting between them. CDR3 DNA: TGTGCCAGCAGCCTTCGTCGGGAAATCAATGAGCAGTTCTTC. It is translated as CASSLRREINEQFF.

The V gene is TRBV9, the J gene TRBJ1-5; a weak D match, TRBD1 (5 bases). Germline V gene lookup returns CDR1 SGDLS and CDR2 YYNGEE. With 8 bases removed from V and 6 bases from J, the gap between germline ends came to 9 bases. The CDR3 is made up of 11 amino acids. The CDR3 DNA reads TGTGCCAGGACTCAGGGTCAGCCCCAGCATTTT. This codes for CARTQGQPQHF.

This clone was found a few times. The CDR3 spells CASTYTGGGSGYNEQFF. The CDR3 DNA sequence: TGCGCCAGTACCTACACAGGGGGCGGCAGTGGCTACAATGAGCAGTTCTTC. J is TRBJ2-1 and V is TRBV5-1; 9 bases are a match to TRBD1. Trimming at V came to 8 bases and at J to 3 bases, leaving 15 bases not matched to a gene. There are 17 residues in the CDR3. Germline values: CDR1 SGHRS, CDR2 YFSETQ.

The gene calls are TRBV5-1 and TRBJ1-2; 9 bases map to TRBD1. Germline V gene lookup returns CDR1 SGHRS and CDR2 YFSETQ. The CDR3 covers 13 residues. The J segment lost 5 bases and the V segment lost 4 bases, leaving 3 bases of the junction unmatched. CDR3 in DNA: TGCGCCAGCAGCGTAGGGACAGGGTATGGCTACACCTTC. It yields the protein CASSVGTGYGYTF.